The clone carrying this T cell receptor (beta chain) was observed at least ten times. The antigen is unknown. The source of the sample is a study of T cells in Graves' hyperthyroidism and ophthalmopathy. Study-wide results and limits: Peripheral blood also featured most of the thyroid clonotypes expanded above 0.001.

The CDR3 covers 16 residues. Germline values: CDR1 MNHEY, CDR2 SMNVEV (reference sequence). V lost 6 bases to trimming and J lost 0 bases, with 15 bases between them. The source material, RNA transcripts, was used to amplify TCR beta CDR3 regions. Carried out on the TCR CDR3, a first-round RT-PCR used the HTBI primer set. TCRdb fed the multiplex PCR reads into MiXCR, producing one record per CDR3 protein. This table has hundreds of thousands of distinct CDR3 sequences, about 12% appearing once. This chain joins TRBV27 and TRBJ1-3, with D maybe TRBD1 (6 bases). Sequencing was carried out using blood. This receptor was obtained from a woman aged 18-35 years with Graves' hyperthyroidism. The CDR3 DNA follows: TGTGCCAGCAGGCCAGGGGCAGACCCCTCTGGAAACACCATATATTTT. Encoded protein: CASRPGADPSGNTIYF.